One sample yielded the 20 T cell receptor beta chains listed below, sequenced in a study of vaccination effects on CD4 cells after COVID-19. CD4+ T cells specific for antigen were expanded with viral peptide pools by the ViraFEST assay before sequencing. Cultured cells yielded isolated CD4+ T cells after 10 days. Nobody among the vaccine recipients had prior SARS-CoV-2 infection (nucleocapsid antibodies were negative). Repertoires were generated with immunoSEQ multiplex PCR, while TCRdb's copy carries only in-frame clones and drops some. The sample holds tens of thousands of clones; approximately 73% are singletons and the top ten take 27%. Their antigens remain unidentified. The sequenced sample was CD4+ T cells from PBMCs cultured with HCoV-OC43 spike peptides, obtained before COVID-19 vaccination. Noted subset: HCoV-OC43 spike overlapping peptide pool stimulation. All receptors come from a human donor who received a COVID-19 vaccine.

The rearrangement links TRBV7-2 to TRBJ2-7; D gene ambiguous. There are 14 residues in the CDR3. Trimming removed 1 base at V and 6 bases at J, with 13 bases between. Germline assignment: CDR1 SGHTA and CDR2 FQGNSA. In DNA form, the CDR3 reads TGTGCCAGCAGCTTAGATCAGTTAATGGGCGAGCAGTACTTC. Its translation is CASSLDQLMGEQYF.

This chain joins TRBV3-1 (or the pseudogene TRBV3-2) and TRBJ2-5; D is uncertain. The CDR3 has 13 amino acids. V dropped 0 bases and J dropped 5 bases, with 7 bases sitting between them. The germline CDR1 and CDR2 sequences are LGHDT and YNNKEL (reference sequence). CDR3 coding DNA: TGTGCCAGCAGCCAAGAGTGGGCCGAGACCCAGTACTTC. This sequence encodes CASSQEWAETQYF.

This clone came up a few times. CDR3 sequence: CASSLGRGPFYEQYF. CDR3 DNA: TGCGCCAGCAGCTTGGGTAGGGGACCATTCTACGAGCAGTACTTC. V gene TRBV5-1 combines with J gene TRBJ2-7; D may be TRBD1 or TRBD2 (5 bases each). CDR1 is SGHRS, CDR2 YFSETQ, per germline. Trimming took off 0 bases at V and 3 bases at J, with 13 bases between the two ends. The CDR3 consists of 15 residues.

In this sample, this clone turned up a few times. The V gene is TRBV25-1, the J gene TRBJ2-7, with 8 positions matching TRBD2. There are 14 residues in the CDR3. J gave up 5 bases and V 5 bases, and 8 bases lay outside the gene matches. Germline V gives CDR1 MGHDK, CDR2 SYGVNS. The CDR3 loop is CASSNPGGHHEQYF. CDR3 sequence (DNA): TGTGCCAGCAGTAACCCGGGAGGGCACCACGAGCAGTACTTC.

The gene calls are TRBV2 and TRBJ2-7; D remains unclear. The germline V and J ends were trimmed by 1 base and 0 bases, with 4 bases remaining between them. This CDR3 spans 13 amino acids. Germline-derived CDR1 and CDR2 are SNHLY and FYNNEI. The CDR3: CASSEVLSYEQYF. The DNA of the CDR3 is TGTGCCAGCAGTGAAGTACTCTCCTACGAGCAGTACTTC. The complete variable domain, with remaining parts taken from reference TRBV2 and TRBJ2-7, reads EPEVTQTPSHQVTQMGQEVILRCVPISNHLYFYWYRQILGQKVEFLVSFYNNEISEKSEIFDDQFSVERPDGSNFTLKIRSTKLEDSAMYFCASSEVLSYEQYFGPGTRLTVT.

This chain joins TRBV4-1 and TRBJ1-2; a possible D gene is TRBD1 (6 bases). The length of the CDR3 is 13 residues. Trimming stripped 2 bases from V and 8 bases from J, with 12 bases between. From germline, CDR1 is MGHRA and CDR2 YSYEKL. This CDR3 reads CASSQFTGRGYTF. In DNA form, the CDR3 reads TGCGCCAGCAGCCAATTTACAGGGAGAGGCTACACCTTC.

The count of this clone is one. The chain employs TRBV29-1 and TRBJ1-1; unclear D gene. This CDR3 contains 14 residues. V was trimmed by 6 bases and J by 0 bases, leaving 14 bases between them. Germline V CDR1 and CDR2: SQVTM, ANQGSEA. In nucleotides, the CDR3 is TGCAGCGTCCGAATCAACCTACTGAACACTGAAGCTTTCTTT. Its protein product is CSVRINLLNTEAFF.

The chain combines TRBV27 with TRBJ1-3; 9 nucleotides align to TRBD1. V shed 5 bases and J 0 bases; nucleotides not matched to a gene: 8. The CDR3 spans 17 residues. CDR1 MNHEY and CDR2 SMNVEV come from the germline V gene (reference sequence). CDR3 bases: TGTGCCAGCAGTCCGGGACAGGGCCCCTACTCTGGAAACACCATATATTTT. Residues: CASSPGQGPYSGNTIYF.

This clone was counted between two and nine times. The chain carries TRBV27 and TRBJ1-1; no definite D call. From germline, CDR1 is MNHEY and CDR2 SMNVEV (reference sequence). V shed 4 bases and J shed 0 bases, with 18 bases lying between them. This CDR3 comprises 17 residues. CDR3 DNA sequence: TGTGCCAGCAGTTCCCTCGGGTATAGTAACCTGAACACTGAAGCTTTCTTT. As protein: CASSSLGYSNLNTEAFF.

The V gene is TRBV11-1, the J gene TRBJ1-1, with D possibly TRBD1 on 5 matching bases. V was cut by 1 base and J by 1 base, with 10 bases left in between. Germline V gene sequence: CDR1 SGHAT, CDR2 FQDESV (reference sequence). The CDR3 extends over 15 amino acids. This CDR3 reads CASSLGGRANTEAFF. The CDR3 nucleotides read TGTGCCAGCAGCTTAGGGGGCAGAGCGAACACTGAAGCTTTCTTT. Full variable domain (missing parts from reference TRBV11-1 and TRBJ1-1): EAEVAQSPRYKITEKSQAVAFWCDPISGHATLYWYRQILGQGPELLVQFQDESVVDDSQLPKDRFSAERLKGVDSTLKIQPAELGDSAMYLCASSLGGRANTEAFFGQGTRLTVV.

This chain uses TRBV19 with TRBJ1-2, with TRBD1 as a possible D gene (5 bases). The ends were cut back, 7 bases at V and 2 bases at J, with 17 bases in the middle. Germline V gives CDR1 LNHDA, CDR2 SQIVND (reference sequence). The CDR3 is 15 amino acids. The CDR3 here is CASTREGKGNYGYTF. The CDR3 region has the DNA TGTGCCAGTACCAGGGAGGGAAAGGGGAACTATGGCTACACCTTC.

The rearrangement joins TRBV27 to TRBJ1-1; a possible D gene is TRBD1 (6 bases). CDR3 size: 16 residues. Germline values: CDR1 MNHEY, CDR2 SMNVEV (reference sequence). The V end lost 5 bases, the J end lost 1 base, and 17 bases lay between the germline ends. The CDR3 DNA follows: TGTGCCAGCAGTAAAGGGAACACACAGGGGAACACTGAAGCTTTCTTT. It encodes CASSKGNTQGNTEAFF.

This clone is labeled as medium-sized. This chain joins TRBV4-2 and TRBJ2-1, with 8 bases aligning to TRBD2. The junction had 11 bases not matched to a gene; V was cut back by 0 bases and J by 13 bases. The CDR3 is made up of 15 amino acids. CDR1 is LGHNA and CDR2 is YNFKEQ in the germline V gene. The CDR3 protein is CASSQDISGIERQFF. As DNA, the CDR3 is TGTGCCAGCAGCCAAGATATTAGCGGGATAGAGCGACAGTTCTTC.

The chain joins TRBV5-1 to TRBJ1-5, with a weak D call TRBD1 (6 bases). V was clipped by 4 bases and J by 2 bases, with 10 bases between them. CDR1 and CDR2 (germline): SGHRS, YFSETQ. This CDR3 has 14 amino acids. CDR3 coding DNA: TGCGCCAGCAGCAGGGGGGACGGCAATCAGCCCCAGCATTTT. Translation: CASSRGDGNQPQHF.

This clone was seen just once. This chain connects TRBV6-5 to TRBJ1-2; 9 bases agree with TRBD1. CDR3 length equals 14 residues. V was clipped by 6 bases and J by 4 bases; unmatched bases: 6. Per germline, CDR1 MNHEY and CDR2 SVGAGI. The CDR3 nucleotides are TGTGCCAGCAGGGAGGGGGGACAGGGCTATGGCTACACCTTC. This encodes CASREGGQGYGYTF.

The rearrangement links TRBV6-5 to TRBJ1-3; unclear D gene. The CDR3 totals 16 residues. Germline CDR1 reads MNHEY; CDR2 reads SVGAGI. V was pared by 0 bases and J by 0 bases, with 9 bases between. CDR3: CASSYSPPSSGNTIYF. As DNA, the CDR3 is TGTGCCAGCAGTTACTCCCCCCCAAGCTCTGGAAACACCATATATTTT.

The J gene is TRBJ2-3, the V gene TRBV15; D unresolved. V dropped 3 bases and J dropped 4 bases, with 14 bases sitting between them. The germline V gene has CDR1 LNHNV and CDR2 YYDKDF (reference sequence). CDR3 length: 15 amino acids. The CDR3 region has the DNA TGTGCCACCAGCAGGGACCCAAAACATGCAGATACGCAGTATTTT. This codes for CATSRDPKHADTQYF.

V and J are TRBV11-2 and TRBJ2-1; 8 nucleotides match TRBD2. Germline loops: CDR1 SGHAT, CDR2 FQNNGV. CDR3 size: 17 residues. J was trimmed by 4 bases and V by 0 bases; bases with no gene match: 8. The DNA of the CDR3 is TGTGCCAGCAGCTTAGATCCCTCGGGAGGGACATACAATGAGCAGTTCTTC. It codes for CASSLDPSGGTYNEQFF. Full variable domain (remainder filled in from reference TRBV11-2 and TRBJ2-1): EAGVAQSPRYKIIEKRQSVAFWCNPISGHATLYWYQQILGQGPKLLIQFQNNGVVDDSQLPKDRFSAERLKGVDSTLKIQPAKLEDSAVYLCASSLDPSGGTYNEQFFGPGTRLTVL.

The genes are TRBV18 and TRBJ1-3; weak D call: TRBD1 (5 bases). Between the trimmed V and J ends, which lost 3 bases and 0 bases, there was a span of 15 bases. The germline V gene has CDR1 KGHSH and CDR2 LQKENI. The CDR3 spans 17 residues. The CDR3 nucleotides are TGTGCCAGCTCACCTAGGACAAACCCGGACTCTGGAAACACCATATATTTT. Amino acids: CASSPRTNPDSGNTIYF. Drawing the rest from reference TRBV18 and TRBJ1-3, the complete variable domain is NAGVMQNPRHLVRRRGQEARLRCSPMKGHSHVYWYRQLPEEGLKFMVYLQKENIIDESGMPKERFSAEFPKEGPSILRIQQVVRGDSAAYFCASSPRTNPDSGNTIYFGEGSWLTVV.

The chain employs TRBV11-2 and TRBJ1-6; D not certain. CDR3 length: 14 amino acids. From germline, CDR1 is SGHAT and CDR2 FQNNGV. V gave up 3 bases and J gave up 4 bases, with 7 bases separating them. The chain's CDR3 is CASSFGSYNSPLHF. The CDR3 nucleotides are TGTGCCAGCAGCTTCGGCAGTTATAATTCACCCCTCCACTTT.